One sample yielded the 3 T cell receptor beta chains listed below, sequenced in a study of technical replicates of blood from a handful of donors (dated by TCRdb to about 2017). Receptor libraries were prepared by the immunoSEQ multiplex PCR assay. TCRdb retrieved this table from immuneACCESS and kept in-frame rearrangements only. Not all clones are present; in checked studies, unresolved V genes account for under half, and no reason is known for the remainder. This sample holds 56,000 or so clones; around 93% were observed only once. The top ten clones comprise roughly 4.3% of the sample. Source material: PBMCs. The receptors shown here come from a human donor in good health. Some clones in this sample may be carry-over from other donors' samples.

The chain has TRBV9 and TRBJ2-5; 7 bases are a match to TRBD1. The V gene's germline CDR1 is SGDLS and CDR2 YYNGEE. The length of the CDR3 is 15 residues. Losses at the gene ends were 3 bases for V and 1 base for J; bases not matched to a gene: 6. The CDR3 nucleotides are TGTGCCAGCAGCGGGGACAGTAAAATCCAAGAGACCCAGTACTTC. Translating it yields CASSGDSKIQETQYF.

The table lists this clone with a few counts. The chain combines TRBV5-1 with TRBJ2-5; perhaps TRBD1 as D (5 bases). V lost 3 bases and J lost 5, with 14 bases in between. The germline V gene has CDR1 SGHRS and CDR2 YFSETQ. The CDR3 length is 14 residues. CDR3 DNA sequence: TGCGCCAGCAGCTGGGGCAGGGTGGAGGAGACCCAGTACTTC. Translated, it gives CASSWGRVEETQYF. The whole variable domain, remainder taken from reference TRBV5-1 and TRBJ2-5, is KAGVTQTPRYLIKTRGQQVTLSCSPISGHRSVSWYQQTPGQGLQFLFEYFSETQRNKGNFPGRFSGRQFSNSRSEMNVSTLELGDSALYLCASSWGRVEETQYFGPGTRLLVL.

The CDR3 DNA reads TGCAGCGTCACAGGGCAGCGGGGGACTGAAGCTTTCTTT. It yields the protein CSVTGQRGTEAFF. The rearrangement links TRBV29-1 to TRBJ1-1, with a possible D match to TRBD1 (6 bases). Germline V CDR1 and CDR2: SQVTM, ANQGSEA. Trimming pared 6 bases from V and 5 bases from J, leaving 16 bases between. This CDR3 region has 13 residues.